This TCR beta chain was captured in a study of T cells expressing NK-cell markers. Study summary: Eight donors were sequenced, of whom seven were HCMV-seropositive, while the remaining one was HCMV-seronegative.

Points from the study as a whole: Dominant NKG2C+ clonotypes were found to form about 1.0-7.5% of CD8+ T cells in six donors. The study found these clonotypes also leading the CD3+CD56-NKG2C+ fraction in several donors.

A remark on this clonotype: Its antigen is currently unknown.

The TCR beta cDNA came from 5'RACE template switching with UMIs. TCRdb re-called the 5' RACE reads and catalogs CDR3 proteins one per entry, DNA excluded. Recorded for this sample: some 110,000 distinct CDR3 sequences. The CDR3 extends over 15 amino acids. Germline-derived CDR1 and CDR2 are LNHDA and SQIVND (reference sequence). Input material: blood T cells: a sorted CD56 or NKG2C T cell subset, CD4+ or CD8+ T cells, or bulk PBMC T cells (not recorded which). This receptor was obtained from a woman between 18 and 69 years old in good health. V usage is TRBV19 and J usage is TRBJ2-1. This chain's CDR3 is CASSIGGGSYNEQFF.